One sample yielded the 2 T cell receptor beta chains listed below, sequenced in a study of T cells in Graves' hyperthyroidism and ophthalmopathy. TCR beta CDR3 sequences were amplified from RNA transcripts. First-round RT-PCR of the TCR CDR3 relied on the HTBI primer set. Via MiXCR, TCRdb re-called the multiplex PCR reads, giving one row per CDR3 protein. The sample carries 600,000 or so distinct CDR3 sequences, 15% to 20% recorded once. The material sequenced was blood. The source of these receptors is a woman aged 25-40 years with Graves' hyperthyroidism.

This clonotype appeared many times. The chain carries TRBV12-3 or TRBV12-4 and TRBJ1-4, with 10 bases fitting TRBD1. Trimming removed 6 bases from V and 8 bases from J; junction bases left unmatched: 6. This CDR3 has 14 residues. The CDR3 nucleotides are TGTGCCAGCAGCCGACAGGGGGCCGGGGAAAAACTGTTTTTT. Residues: CASSRQGAGEKLFF.

A few counts support this clonotype. The chain combines TRBV2 with TRBJ2-4; D could derive from TRBD1 or TRBD2 (5 bases each). V lost 0 bases and J lost 5, with 11 bases in between. Germline V CDR1 and CDR2: SNHLY, FYNNEI. CDR3 length: 15 residues. CDR3 region: CASSEAAGSENIQYF. The DNA for the CDR3 is TGTGCCAGCAGTGAAGCGGCAGGGAGCGAAAACATTCAGTACTTC.